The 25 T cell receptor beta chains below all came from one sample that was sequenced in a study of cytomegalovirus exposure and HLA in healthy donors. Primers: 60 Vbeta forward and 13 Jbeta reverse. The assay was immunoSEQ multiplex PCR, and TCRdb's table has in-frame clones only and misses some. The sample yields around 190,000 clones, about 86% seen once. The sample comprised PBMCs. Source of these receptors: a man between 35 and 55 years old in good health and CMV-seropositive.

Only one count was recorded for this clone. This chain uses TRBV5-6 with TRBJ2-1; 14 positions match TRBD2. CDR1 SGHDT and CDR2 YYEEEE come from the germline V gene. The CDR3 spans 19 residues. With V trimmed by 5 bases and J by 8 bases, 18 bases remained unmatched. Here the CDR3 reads CASRPLGLAGVATADEQFF. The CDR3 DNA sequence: TGTGCCAGCAGACCCCTGGGACTAGCGGGAGTAGCTACCGCTGATGAGCAGTTCTTC.

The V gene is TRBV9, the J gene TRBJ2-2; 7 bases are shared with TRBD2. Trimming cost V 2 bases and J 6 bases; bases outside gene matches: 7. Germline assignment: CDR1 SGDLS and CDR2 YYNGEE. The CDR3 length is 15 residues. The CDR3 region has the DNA TGTGCCAGCAGCGTCGTCCCGGGACTATCCGGGGAGCTGTTTTTT. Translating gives CASSVVPGLSGELFF.

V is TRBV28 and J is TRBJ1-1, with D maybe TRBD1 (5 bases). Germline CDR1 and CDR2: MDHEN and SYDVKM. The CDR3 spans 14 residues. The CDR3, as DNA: TGTGCAACCTATACGGGGGTGTGGAACACTGAAGCTTTCTTT. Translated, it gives CATYTGVWNTEAFF. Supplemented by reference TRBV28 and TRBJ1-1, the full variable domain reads DVKVTQSSRYLVKRTGEKVFLECVQDMDHENMFWYRQDPGLGLRLIYFSYDVKMKEKGDIPEGYSVSREKKERFSLILESASTNQTSMYLCATYTGVWNTEAFFGQGTRLTVV.

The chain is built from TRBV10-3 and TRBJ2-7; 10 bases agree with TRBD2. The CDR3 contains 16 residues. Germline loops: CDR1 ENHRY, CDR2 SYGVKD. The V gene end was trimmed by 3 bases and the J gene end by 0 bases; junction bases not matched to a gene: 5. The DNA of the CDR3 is TGTGCCATCAGTGATTTAGCGGGAGGCCTCTCCTACGAGCAGTACTTC. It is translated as CAISDLAGGLSYEQYF.

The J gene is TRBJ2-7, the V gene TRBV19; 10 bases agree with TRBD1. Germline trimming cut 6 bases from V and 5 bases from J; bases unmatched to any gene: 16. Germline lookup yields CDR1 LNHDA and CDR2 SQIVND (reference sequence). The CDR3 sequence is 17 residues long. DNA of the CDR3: TGTGCCAGTAGCACGACTGGGACAGGGGTTTCCCGGGACGAGCAGTACTTC. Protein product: CASSTTGTGVSRDEQYF.

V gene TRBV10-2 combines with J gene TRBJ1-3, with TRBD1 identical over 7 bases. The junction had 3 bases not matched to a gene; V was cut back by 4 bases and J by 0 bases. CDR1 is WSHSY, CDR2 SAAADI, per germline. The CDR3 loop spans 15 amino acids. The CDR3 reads CASSGGQSSGNTIYF. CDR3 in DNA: TGCGCCAGCAGTGGGGGACAGAGCTCTGGAAACACCATATATTTT.

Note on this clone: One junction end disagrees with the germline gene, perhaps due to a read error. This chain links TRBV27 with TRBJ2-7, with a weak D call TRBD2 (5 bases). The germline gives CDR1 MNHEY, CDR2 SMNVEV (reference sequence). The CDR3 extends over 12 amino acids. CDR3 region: CASSLLGGTLNF. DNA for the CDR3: TGTGCCAGCAGTCTCCTTGGAGGCACGCTAAACTTC.

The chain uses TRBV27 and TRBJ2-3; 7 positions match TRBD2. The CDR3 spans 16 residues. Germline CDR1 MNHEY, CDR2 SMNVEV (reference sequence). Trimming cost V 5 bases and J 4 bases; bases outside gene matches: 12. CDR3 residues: CASSPFSGGGADTQYF. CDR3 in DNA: TGTGCCAGCAGTCCGTTTTCGGGAGGAGGGGCAGATACGCAGTATTTT.

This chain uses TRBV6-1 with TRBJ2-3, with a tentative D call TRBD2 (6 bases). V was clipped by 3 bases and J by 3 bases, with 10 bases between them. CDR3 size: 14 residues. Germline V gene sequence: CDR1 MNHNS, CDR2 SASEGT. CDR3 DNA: TGTGCCAGCAGTGATTTTGGGAGGACAGATACGCAGTATTTT. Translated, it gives CASSDFGRTDTQYF.

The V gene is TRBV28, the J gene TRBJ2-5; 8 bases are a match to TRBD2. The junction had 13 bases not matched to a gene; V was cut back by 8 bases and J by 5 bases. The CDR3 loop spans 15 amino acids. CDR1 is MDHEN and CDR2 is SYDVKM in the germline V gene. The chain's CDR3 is CASANPGGQGETQYF. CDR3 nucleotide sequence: TGTGCCAGCGCAAATCCGGGGGGGCAGGGGGAGACCCAGTACTTC.

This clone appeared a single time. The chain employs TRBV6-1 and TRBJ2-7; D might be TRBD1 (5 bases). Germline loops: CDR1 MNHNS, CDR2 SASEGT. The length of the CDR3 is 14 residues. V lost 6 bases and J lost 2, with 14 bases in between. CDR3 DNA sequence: TGTGCCAGCAGGGTACAGGAACTGGCCTACGAGCAGTACTTC. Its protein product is CASRVQELAYEQYF.

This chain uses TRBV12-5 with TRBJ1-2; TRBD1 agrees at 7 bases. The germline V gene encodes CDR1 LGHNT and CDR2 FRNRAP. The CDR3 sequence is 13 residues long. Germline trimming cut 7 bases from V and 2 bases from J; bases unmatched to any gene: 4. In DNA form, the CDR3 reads TGTGCTAGTGCTCTGGACAGGAACTATGGCTACACCTTC. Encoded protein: CASALDRNYGYTF.

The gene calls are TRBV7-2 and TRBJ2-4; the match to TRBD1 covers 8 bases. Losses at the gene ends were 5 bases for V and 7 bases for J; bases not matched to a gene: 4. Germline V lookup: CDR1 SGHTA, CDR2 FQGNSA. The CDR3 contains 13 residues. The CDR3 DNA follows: TGTGCCAGCAGCGATCAGGGGGCGAACATTCAGTACTTC. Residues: CASSDQGANIQYF.

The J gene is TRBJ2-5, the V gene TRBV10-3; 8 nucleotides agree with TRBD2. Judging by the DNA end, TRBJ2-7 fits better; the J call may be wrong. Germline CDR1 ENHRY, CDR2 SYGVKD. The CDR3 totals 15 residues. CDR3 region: CAISEPAGAGYEQYF. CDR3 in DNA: TGTGCCATCAGTGAGCCAGCGGGAGCCGGTTACGAGCAGTACTTC.

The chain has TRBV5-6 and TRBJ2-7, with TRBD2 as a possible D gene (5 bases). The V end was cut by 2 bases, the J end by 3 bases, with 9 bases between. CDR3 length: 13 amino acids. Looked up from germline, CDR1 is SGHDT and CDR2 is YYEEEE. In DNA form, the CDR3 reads TGTGCCAGCAGCTTCGTCGGGAACTACGAGCAGTACTTC. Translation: CASSFVGNYEQYF. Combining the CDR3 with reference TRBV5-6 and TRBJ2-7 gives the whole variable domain DAGVTQSPTHLIKTRGQQVTLRCSPKSGHDTVSWYQQALGQGPQFIFQYYEEEERQRGNFPDRFSGHQFPNYSSELNVNALLLGDSALYLCASSFVGNYEQYFGPGTRLTVT.

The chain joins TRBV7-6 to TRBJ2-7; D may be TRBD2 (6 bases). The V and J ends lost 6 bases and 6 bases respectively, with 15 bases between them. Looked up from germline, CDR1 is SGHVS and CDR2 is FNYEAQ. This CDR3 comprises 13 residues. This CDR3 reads CASRRDSTAEQYF. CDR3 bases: TGTGCCAGCAGACGGGACTCCACCGCCGAGCAGTACTTC.

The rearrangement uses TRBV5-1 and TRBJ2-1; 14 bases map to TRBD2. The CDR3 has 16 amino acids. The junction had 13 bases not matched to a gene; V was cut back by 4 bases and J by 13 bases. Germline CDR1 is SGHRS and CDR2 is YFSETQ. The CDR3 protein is CASSEMTSGRAFEQFF. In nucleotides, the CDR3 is TGCGCCAGCAGCGAAATGACTAGCGGGAGGGCCTTTGAACAGTTCTTC. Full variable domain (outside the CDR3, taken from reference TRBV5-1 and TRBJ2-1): KAGVTQTPRYLIKTRGQQVTLSCSPISGHRSVSWYQQTPGQGLQFLFEYFSETQRNKGNFPGRFSGRQFSNSRSEMNVSTLELGDSALYLCASSEMTSGRAFEQFFGPGTRLTVL.

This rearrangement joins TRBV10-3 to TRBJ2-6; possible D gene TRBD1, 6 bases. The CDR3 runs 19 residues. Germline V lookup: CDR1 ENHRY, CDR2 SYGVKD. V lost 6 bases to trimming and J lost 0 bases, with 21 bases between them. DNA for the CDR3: TGTGCCATCAGGGGGAAGTCAGGGGCCGCCCCCTCTGGGGCCAACGTCCTGACTTTC. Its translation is CAIRGKSGAAPSGANVLTF.

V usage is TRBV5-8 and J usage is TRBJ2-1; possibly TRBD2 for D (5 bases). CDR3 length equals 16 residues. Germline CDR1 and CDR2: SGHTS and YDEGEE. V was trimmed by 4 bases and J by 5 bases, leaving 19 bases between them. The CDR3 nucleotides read TGTGCCAGCAGCCAAGAAGGTATAGAGGGCCACAATGAGCAGTTCTTC. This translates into CASSQEGIEGHNEQFF.

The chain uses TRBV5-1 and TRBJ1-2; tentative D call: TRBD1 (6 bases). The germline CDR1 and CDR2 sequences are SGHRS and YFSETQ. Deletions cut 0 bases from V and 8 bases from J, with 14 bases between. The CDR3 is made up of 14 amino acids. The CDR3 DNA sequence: TGCGCCAGCAGCTTGGTGGCAGGGGCAGAAGGCTACACCTTC. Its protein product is CASSLVAGAEGYTF.

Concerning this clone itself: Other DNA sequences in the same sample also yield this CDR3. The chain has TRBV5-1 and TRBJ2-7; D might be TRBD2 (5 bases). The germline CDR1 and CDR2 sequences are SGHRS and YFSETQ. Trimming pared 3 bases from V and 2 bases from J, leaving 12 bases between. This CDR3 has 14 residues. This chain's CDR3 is CASSSTGSTYEQYF. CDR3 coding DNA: TGCGCCAGCAGCTCAACGGGATCTACCTACGAGCAGTACTTC. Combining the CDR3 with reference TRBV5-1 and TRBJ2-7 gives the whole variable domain KAGVTQTPRYLIKTRGQQVTLSCSPISGHRSVSWYQQTPGQGLQFLFEYFSETQRNKGNFPGRFSGRQFSNSRSEMNVSTLELGDSALYLCASSSTGSTYEQYFGPGTRLTVT.

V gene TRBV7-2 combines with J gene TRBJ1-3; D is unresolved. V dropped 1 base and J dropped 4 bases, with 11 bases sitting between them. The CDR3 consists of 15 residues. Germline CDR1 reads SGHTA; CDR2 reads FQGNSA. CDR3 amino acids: CASSLVSLEGNTIYF. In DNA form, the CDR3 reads TGTGCCAGCAGCTTAGTCAGCCTGGAGGGAAACACCATATATTTT. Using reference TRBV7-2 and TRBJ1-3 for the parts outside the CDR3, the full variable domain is GAGVSQSPSNKVTEKGKDVELRCDPISGHTALYWYRQSLGQGLEFLIYFQGNSAPDKSGLPSDRFSAERTGGSVSTLTIQRTQQEDSAVYLCASSLVSLEGNTIYFGEGSWLTVV.

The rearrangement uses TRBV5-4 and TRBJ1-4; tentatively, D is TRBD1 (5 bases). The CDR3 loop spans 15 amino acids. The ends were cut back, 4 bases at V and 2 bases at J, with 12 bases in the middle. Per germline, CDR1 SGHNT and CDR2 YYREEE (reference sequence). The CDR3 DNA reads TGTGCCAGCAGCCAGGCGCGGGGGACTAATGAAAAACTGTTTTTT. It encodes CASSQARGTNEKLFF.

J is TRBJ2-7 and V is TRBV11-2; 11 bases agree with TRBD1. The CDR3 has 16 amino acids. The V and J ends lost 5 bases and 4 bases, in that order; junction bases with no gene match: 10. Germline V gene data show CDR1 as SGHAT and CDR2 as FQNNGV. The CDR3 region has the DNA TGTGCCAGCAGCGAATCACCGGGACAGGGGGTGTACGAGCAGTACTTC. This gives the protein CASSESPGQGVYEQYF.

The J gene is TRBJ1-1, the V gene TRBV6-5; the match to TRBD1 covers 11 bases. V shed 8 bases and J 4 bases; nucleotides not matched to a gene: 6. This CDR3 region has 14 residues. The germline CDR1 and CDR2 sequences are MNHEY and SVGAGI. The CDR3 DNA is TGTGCCAGCTTGAGGGGGACAGGGGGCACTGAAGCTTTCTTT. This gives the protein CASLRGTGGTEAFF.